The 25 T cell receptor beta chains reported below all come from one sample, sequenced in a study of T cells in Graves' hyperthyroidism and ophthalmopathy. Using RNA transcripts as the source, TCR beta CDR3 regions were amplified. The HTBI primer set drove a first-round RT-PCR of the TCR CDR3. TCRdb independently ran MiXCR on the multiplex PCR reads; one entry per CDR3 protein. The table records a few hundred thousand distinct CDR3 sequences, approximately 25% of them present only once. The sample consisted of blood. Receptors originate from a man aged 50 to 59 with Graves' hyperthyroidism.

This sequence joins TRBV5-1 and TRBJ1-3; D is uncertain. V lost 0 bases to trimming and J lost 0 bases, with 7 bases between them. The length of the CDR3 is 15 residues. The germline gives CDR1 SGHRS, CDR2 YFSETQ. CDR3 DNA sequence: TGCGCCAGCAGCTTGGACACCTTCTCTGGAAACACCATATATTTT. It encodes CASSLDTFSGNTIYF.

This clonotype was seen at least ten times. The chain uses TRBV12-3 or TRBV12-4 and TRBJ2-1; the D is unclear. This CDR3 has 12 amino acids. V lost 3 bases and J 7 bases, leaving 7 bases between the germline ends. The CDR3 reads CASSLNRNEQFF. Here the CDR3 DNA reads TGTGCCAGCAGTTTGAACCGAAATGAGCAGTTCTTC.

This clonotype was detected only a few times. This rearrangement joins TRBV5-6 to TRBJ2-7, with D possibly matching TRBD1 (6 bases). Germline V gives CDR1 SGHDT, CDR2 YYEEEE. V shed 6 bases and J shed 0 bases, with 16 bases lying between them. There are 15 residues in the CDR3. For the CDR3, the DNA is TGTGCCAGCACCAATAGACAGGCGCCCTCCTACGAGCAGTACTTC. It specifies CASTNRQAPSYEQYF.

In its sample, this clonotype was seen a few times. This rearrangement joins TRBV28 to TRBJ2-3, with D unclear. In germline, CDR1 is MDHEN, CDR2 SYDVKM. CDR3 size: 12 residues. Between the trimmed V and J ends, which lost 5 bases and 3 bases, there was a span of 6 bases. The CDR3 region is CASSDPTDTQYF. The DNA of the CDR3 is TGTGCCAGCAGTGACCCAACAGATACGCAGTATTTT.

This rearrangement joins TRBV5-1 to TRBJ2-1, with 12 bases matching TRBD2. The germline V gene has CDR1 SGHRS and CDR2 YFSETQ. J was trimmed by 6 bases and V by 2 bases; bases with no gene match: 6. The CDR3 runs to 16 residues. The CDR3 reads CASSFPSGRALNEQFF. DNA for the CDR3: TGCGCCAGCAGCTTCCCTAGCGGGAGGGCCCTCAATGAGCAGTTCTTC.

This clonotype occurred many times. This sequence joins TRBV20-1 and TRBJ2-7, with TRBD2 matching 11 bases. Germline assignment: CDR1 DFQATT and CDR2 SNEGSKA (reference sequence). The CDR3 runs 13 residues. V dropped 6 bases and J dropped 3; count of bases not matched to a gene: 4. CDR3 sequence: CSAGTSGIYEQYF. CDR3 bases: TGCAGTGCCGGGACTAGCGGAATCTACGAGCAGTACTTC.

This clonotype was detected only a few times. The gene calls are TRBV6-5 and TRBJ2-7; 9 bases map to TRBD1. V lost 2 bases to trimming and J lost 4 bases; unmatched junction nucleotides: 6. The length of the CDR3 is 15 residues. Germline V CDR1 and CDR2: MNHEY, SVGAGI. CDR3 protein: CASSYGDRAFYEQYF. The CDR3 nucleotides read TGTGCCAGCAGTTACGGGGACAGGGCCTTTTACGAGCAGTACTTC.

The CDR3 sequence is CASTERWGSEAFF. The CDR3 nucleotides read TGTGCCAGCACCGAAAGGTGGGGGTCTGAAGCTTTCTTT. This rearrangement joins TRBV6-1 to TRBJ1-1, with TRBD1 as a possible D gene (5 bases). The CDR3 covers 13 residues. V lost 7 bases, J lost 6 bases, and 15 bases lay in between. Germline loops: CDR1 MNHNS, CDR2 SASEGT.

This clonotype was recorded many times. The chain joins TRBV12-3 or TRBV12-4 to TRBJ2-7, with D possibly being TRBD2 (5 bases). V lost 3 bases and J lost 6, with 12 bases in between. The CDR3 has 13 amino acids. The CDR3 bases are TGTGCCAGCAGTTTTGGGCGAGGGCGCGAGCAGTACTTC. It is translated as CASSFGRGREQYF.

This clonotype was found many times. The chain couples TRBV5-1 to TRBJ2-3; 9 positions match TRBD2. CDR3 length equals 17 residues. Germline V gives CDR1 SGHRS, CDR2 YFSETQ. V dropped 3 bases and J dropped 2; count of bases not matched to a gene: 10. The CDR3 DNA sequence: TGCGCCAGCAGCTCCTTCGGGGGACTAGCAGTCACAGATACGCAGTATTTT. Translation gives CASSSFGGLAVTDTQYF.

The genes are TRBV6-1 and TRBJ1-1, with TRBD1 identical over 10 bases. Trimming at V came to 9 bases and at J to 5 bases, leaving 9 bases not matched to a gene. Germline values: CDR1 MNHNS, CDR2 SASEGT. This CDR3 is 14 amino acids long. Written as DNA, the CDR3 is TGTGCCAGTAGACAGGGGGCGAGGGGTACTGAAGCTTTCTTT. The encoded protein is CASRQGARGTEAFF.

This clonotype came up many times. The chain is built from TRBV7-2 and TRBJ2-7; TRBD2 is a possible D gene (6 bases). The germline V gene has CDR1 SGHTA and CDR2 FQGNSA. The CDR3 contains 14 residues. V was shortened by 3 bases and J by 1 base, with 10 bases between the two germline ends. CDR3 protein: CASSLASESYEQYF. The CDR3, as DNA: TGTGCCAGCAGCTTGGCTAGCGAGTCCTACGAGCAGTACTTC.

This chain uses TRBV30 with TRBJ1-5; D ambiguous. The germline gives CDR1 GTSNPN, CDR2 SVGIG (reference sequence). Trimming removed 2 bases at V and 5 bases at J, with 10 bases between. The CDR3 covers 13 residues. In DNA, the CDR3 is TGTGCCTGGAGTCAGTCATACGATCAGCCCCAGCATTTT. It codes for CAWSQSYDQPQHF.

This clonotype was observed many times. This chain uses TRBV29-1 with TRBJ1-1; D remains ambiguous. The germline CDR1 and CDR2 sequences are SQVTM and ANQGSEA. The CDR3 covers 11 residues. V was pared by 2 bases and J by 1 base, with 2 bases between. CDR3 bases: TGCAGCGTTGAACGGAACACTGAAGCTTTCTTT. It specifies CSVERNTEAFF.

This clonotype was counted only a few times. V usage is TRBV6-1 and J usage is TRBJ2-7; 7 bases match TRBD1. V gave up 8 bases and J gave up 2 bases; unmatched junction bases: 9. CDR3 size: 14 residues. The V gene's germline CDR1 is MNHNS and CDR2 SASEGT. For the CDR3, the DNA is TGTGCCAGCGTCACAGGGGCCCCAACCTACGAGCAGTACTTC. Amino acid sequence: CASVTGAPTYEQYF.

This clonotype turned up a few times. The CDR3 region is CATSDLRAGGLYGYTF. The CDR3, as DNA: TGTGCCACCAGTGATTTAAGGGCAGGGGGCCTCTATGGCTACACCTTC. The chain has TRBV24-1 and TRBJ1-2, with TRBD1 identical over 8 bases. The CDR3 length is 16 residues. Germline CDR1 reads KGHDR; CDR2 reads SFDVKD. V was clipped by 1 base and J by 4 bases; unmatched bases: 7.

This clonotype came up a few times. This rearrangement joins TRBV4-2 to TRBJ2-3; weak D call: TRBD2 (5 bases). The CDR3 is made up of 14 amino acids. Germline assignment: CDR1 LGHNA and CDR2 YNFKEQ. V lost 8 bases and J 3 bases, leaving 15 bases between the germline ends. The CDR3 nucleotides are TGTGCCAGCTCCCGAGGGAGTAGGACAGATACGCAGTATTTT. This translates into CASSRGSRTDTQYF.

This clonotype was observed many times. The chain combines TRBV28 with TRBJ2-3; 7 nucleotides line up with TRBD1. The germline V gene has CDR1 MDHEN and CDR2 SYDVKM. CDR3 length: 16 amino acids. V lost 5 bases, J lost 1 base, and 9 bases stayed unmatched. The CDR3 spells CASSPQQGLGTDTQYF. CDR3 nucleotides: TGTGCCAGCAGTCCACAACAGGGGTTAGGCACAGATACGCAGTATTTT.

The rearrangement uses TRBV28 and TRBJ2-7; D ambiguous. CDR1 and CDR2 (germline): MDHEN, SYDVKM. This CDR3 has 12 residues. The germline V and J ends were trimmed by 8 bases and 0 bases, with 8 bases remaining between them. CDR3 amino acids: CASSANSYEQYF. The DNA of the CDR3 is TGTGCCAGCTCAGCCAACTCCTACGAGCAGTACTTC.

This clonotype was found a few times. CDR3 region: CASSYGGGADQPQHF. DNA for the CDR3: TGTGCCAGCAGTTACGGAGGGGGAGCTGATCAGCCCCAGCATTTT. This chain links TRBV6-2 or TRBV6-3 with TRBJ1-5, with D possibly TRBD1 on 6 matching bases. Germline V gene lookup returns CDR1 MNHEY and CDR2 SVGEGT. Trimming stripped 2 bases from V and 5 bases from J, with 13 bases between. The length of the CDR3 is 15 residues.

The chain recombines TRBV29-1 with TRBJ2-1, with D unclear. This CDR3 region has 15 residues. The V gene lost 0 bases and the J gene lost 2 bases, with 11 bases spanning the gap. Germline loops: CDR1 SQVTM, CDR2 ANQGSEA. The CDR3 bases are TGCAGCGTTGAAGATCGGAGAGTTACCTACAATGAGCAGTTCTTC. This translates into CSVEDRRVTYNEQFF.

The chain is built from TRBV7-3 and TRBJ2-3, with 8 bases aligning to TRBD2. Germline V gene lookup returns CDR1 SGHTA and CDR2 FQGTGA. V gave up 5 bases and J gave up 2 bases; unmatched junction bases: 9. This CDR3 is 16 amino acids long. The CDR3: CASSQGSSGDTDTQYF. CDR3 in DNA: TGTGCCAGCAGCCAAGGTAGTAGCGGGGACACAGATACGCAGTATTTT.

This clonotype was seen a handful of times. The rearrangement joins TRBV9 to TRBJ2-5; TRBD2 might be the D (5 bases). Germline CDR1 reads SGDLS; CDR2 reads YYNGEE. The V gene lost 0 bases and the J gene lost 6 bases, with 12 bases spanning the gap. The CDR3 has 14 amino acids. The CDR3 here is CASSVDGSAKTQYF. DNA for the CDR3: TGTGCCAGCAGCGTAGACGGTAGCGCGAAGACCCAGTACTTC. Full variable domain (outside the CDR3, taken from reference TRBV9 and TRBJ2-5): DSGVTQTPKHLITATGQRVTLRCSPRSGDLSVYWYQQSLDQGLQFLIQYYNGEERAKGNILERFSAQQFPDLHSELNLSSLELGDSALYFCASSVDGSAKTQYFGPGTRLLVL.

This clonotype was counted many times. The CDR3 protein is CASSEDRVKETQYF. DNA of the CDR3: TGTGCCAGCAGTGAGGACAGGGTGAAAGAGACCCAGTACTTC. The chain combines TRBV2 with TRBJ2-5, with 8 bases identical to TRBD1. Losses at the gene ends were 3 bases for V and 3 bases for J; bases not matched to a gene: 3. CDR3 length: 14 amino acids. Germline V CDR1 and CDR2: SNHLY, FYNNEI. The full variable domain, with the rest looked up from reference TRBV2 and TRBJ2-5, is EPEVTQTPSHQVTQMGQEVILRCVPISNHLYFYWYRQILGQKVEFLVSFYNNEISEKSEIFDDQFSVERPDGSNFTLKIRSTKLEDSAMYFCASSEDRVKETQYFGPGTRLLVL.

This clonotype was detected ten times or more. V gene TRBV2 combines with J gene TRBJ2-1; perhaps TRBD2 as D (6 bases). Looked up from germline, CDR1 is SNHLY and CDR2 is FYNNEI. The germline V and J ends were trimmed by 7 bases and 0 bases, with 13 bases remaining between them. This CDR3 is 15 amino acids long. The CDR3 loop reads CASTGDPPSYNEQFF. The CDR3 nucleotides read TGTGCCAGCACGGGGGATCCCCCCTCCTACAATGAGCAGTTCTTC.